This TCR beta chain was identified during a study of liver allograft versus peripheral blood T cells (TCRdb year 2020). Turning to the overall study: T cell receptor repertoires present within transplanted livers were compared with repertoires in the peripheral blood of liver transplant recipients.

With respect to this clonotype: It has no known antigen specificity. The record has no base qualities; no much larger clone is one base away.

The listed sequencing device is Illumina MiSeq. TCRdb applied fastp at Q25 and MiXCR to the public reads, then kept only in-frame beta chains. Each CDR3 protein gets just one entry, which takes the most common genes and DNA from the rows behind it. This sample has 9,500 to 12,000 distinct CDR3 sequences in its table, and around a quarter of those were observed once. The top ten hold around 1.4% of the sample. Trimming removed 6 bases from V and 6 bases from J, leaving 14 bases between the germline ends. CDR3 length: 13 amino acids, cysteine to phenylalanine. Only the CDR3 DNA stays, 39 bases, in frame from base 1. What the authors observed across the whole study: T cell receptor repertoires inside liver allografts were reported to be different from the repertoires detected in peripheral blood.

Recombination linked TRBV12-3 or TRBV12-4 to TRBJ1-2, and the D gene may be TRBD1, 6 bases matching. The sequence came from a human patient who had a liver transplant. Donor T cells from the graft may be present among the T cells after a transplant. CDR3 region: CASSPTGGNGYTF. The nucleotides are TGTGCCAGCAGCCCGACAGGCGGCAATGGCTACACCTTC.